This T cell receptor beta chain stems from a study of blood T cell repertoires in COVID-19. The wider study: Samples came from the United States, Italy and Spain, spanning acute and convalescent COVID-19.

Germline trimming cut 0 bases from V and 7 bases from J; bases unmatched to any gene: 4. The CDR3 is 16 amino acids. Germline values: CDR1 GTSNPN, CDR2 SVGIG (reference sequence). TCRdb's copy holds only in-frame clones and misses some; the assay was immunoSEQ multiplex PCR. The sample carries around 300,000 clones, around 90% recorded once. This chain uses TRBV30 with TRBJ2-1, with TRBD2 identical over 15 bases. This TCR was recovered from a man aged 45-60 years with active or convalescent COVID-19. Sequenced: peripheral blood. The CDR3 region has the DNA TGTGCCTGGAGTGTAGGGACTAGCGGGAGGAGGAATGAGCAGTTCTTC. Its translation is CAWSVGTSGRRNEQFF.